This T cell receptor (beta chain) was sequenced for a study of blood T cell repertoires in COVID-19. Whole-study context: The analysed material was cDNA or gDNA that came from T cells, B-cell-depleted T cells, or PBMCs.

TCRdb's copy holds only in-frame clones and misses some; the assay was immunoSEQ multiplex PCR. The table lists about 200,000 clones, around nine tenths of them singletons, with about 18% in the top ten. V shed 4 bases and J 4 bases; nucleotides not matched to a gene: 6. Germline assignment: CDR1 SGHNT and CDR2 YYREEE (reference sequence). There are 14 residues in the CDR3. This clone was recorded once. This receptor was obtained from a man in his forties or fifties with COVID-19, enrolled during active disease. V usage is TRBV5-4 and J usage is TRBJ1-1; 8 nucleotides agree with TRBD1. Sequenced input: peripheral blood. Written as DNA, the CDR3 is TGTGCCAGCAGCCTCAGGGGGCTGGGCACTGAAGCTTTCTTT. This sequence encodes CASSLRGLGTEAFF.